The 8 T cell receptor beta chains reported below all come from one sample, sequenced in a study of CD8+ T cells in alopecia areata. Extracted from the samples, RNA was reverse transcribed into cDNA to serve as the sequencing template. Data came from immunoSEQ multiplex PCR; TCRdb stores just in-frame clones and leaves some out. The sample is made up of 1,400 to 1,500 clones, none counted only once. The sequencing input was lesional skin. All receptors come from a C3H/HeJ mouse with alopecia areata. The strain bears MHC haplotype H2-k.

Concerning this clone itself: Gene names and germline match the mouse. The DNA ends 4 residues before the CDR3 does, and the rest of the CDR3 is filled in from the germline J gene. V usage is TRBV4 and J usage is TRBJ1-2; tentative D call: TRBD1 (6 bases). CDR1 and CDR2 from the germline V gene are LGHDT and YNNKQL (reference sequence). The length of the CDR3 is 14 residues. With 5 bases removed from V and 2 bases from J, the gap between germline ends came to 12 bases. CDR3 bases read: TGTGCCAGCAGCGCCGGGACACCTAACTCC. Protein product: CASSAGTPNS. The full CDR3 sequence reads CASSAGTPNSDYTF. The variable domain in full, completed from reference TRBV4 and TRBJ1-2, reads ETAVFQTPNYHVTQVGNEVSFNCKQTLGHDTMYWYKQDSKKLLKIMFSYNNKQLIVNETVPRRFSPQSSDKAHLNLRIKSVEPEDSAVYLCASSAGTPNSDYTFGSGTRLLVI.

In this sample, this clone is large. DNA and listed protein disagree at residue 13, so the protein shown here was translated from the DNA. Gene labels here are mouse ones. The read gets to within 3 residues of the CDR3 end, and the germline J gene fills in the rest. The chain couples TRBV1 to TRBJ1-3, with 7 bases fitting TRBD1. After removal of 2 bases from V and 0 bases from J, the junction contained 4 bases not matched to a gene. Looked up from germline, CDR1 is NSQYPW and CDR2 is LRSPGD (reference sequence). The CDR3 is 16 residues long. CDR3 DNA (partial): TGCACCTGCAGTGCACCCAGGGGGTCTTCTGGAAATACG. This gives the protein CTCSAPRGSSGNT. The whole CDR3 region reads CTCSAPRGSSGNTLYF.

This clone was counted at least ten times. Mouse names are used for the genes. The read ends 4 residues shy of where the CDR3 ends; the end is completed using the germline J gene. The chain uses TRBV13-1 and TRBJ1-1, with TRBD1 matching 7 bases. V was clipped by 0 bases and J by 4 bases; unmatched bases: 3. CDR3 size: 14 residues. Germline V gene sequence: CDR1 NSHNY, CDR2 SYGAGN. The part of the CDR3 DNA that was read is TGTGCCAGCAGTGATGAGGGGGCGGGCACA. It encodes CASSDEGAGT. In full, the CDR3 reads CASSDEGAGTEVFF.

This clone was seen at least ten times. Gene labels here are mouse ones. Read sequence stops 4 residues before the CDR3 end, and the germline J gene provides the missing end. V gene TRBV13-3 combines with J gene TRBJ2-2, with TRBD2 identical over 11 bases. This CDR3 is built from 17 residues. V gave up 2 bases and J gave up 0 bases; unmatched junction bases: 3. Germline lookup yields CDR1 NNHDY and CDR2 SYVADS. CDR3: CASSEGTGGSNTGQLYF. CDR3 bases read: TGTGCCAGCAGTGAGGGGACTGGGGGTTCAAACACCGGG.

Comments on this clone: Germline and genes: mouse. Read data end 4 residues before the CDR3 end; the end is taken from the germline J gene. This chain joins TRBV3 and TRBJ1-2; TRBD1 aligns across 11 bases. This CDR3 is 13 amino acids long. After removal of 6 bases from V and 4 bases from J, the junction contained 1 base not matched to a gene. Germline V gene data show CDR1 as SNHLY and CDR2 as FYNGKV (reference sequence). The CDR3 bases that were read are TGTGCCAGCAGTGGGACAGGGGGCTCC. Translation: CASSGTGGS. The complete CDR3 protein is CASSGTGGSDYTF.

This clone was picked up many times. Any gene name here is a mouse gene name. The read falls 4 residues short of the CDR3 end, and the missing part is taken from the germline J gene. The chain carries TRBV19 and TRBJ2-4; 8 bases fit TRBD2. Per the germline V gene, CDR1 is FNHDT and CDR2 is SITEND (reference sequence). This CDR3 comprises 14 residues. Germline trimming cut 1 base from V and 3 bases from J; bases unmatched to any gene: 1. CDR3 residues: CASSIPGGQNTLYF. The sequenced CDR3 bases are TGTGCCAGCAGTATACCTGGGGGGCAAAAC.

This clone was picked up many times. The germline and genes are mouse ones. The CDR3 goes on 4 residues after the read ends, and that part is filled in from the germline J gene. This chain connects TRBV13-3 to TRBJ1-4; D gene ambiguous. Trimming took 2 bases from V and 2 from J, leaving 7 bases between them. The V gene's germline CDR1 is NNHDY and CDR2 SYVADS. This CDR3 contains 14 residues. Incomplete CDR3 DNA: TGTGCCAGCAGTGACTGGGAATCCAACGAA. Protein sequence: CASSDWESNE. The entire CDR3 sequence reads CASSDWESNERLFF.

This clone showed up many times. The listed genes are named as in mouse. The CDR3 end is not reached by the read, which stops 4 residues before it; the germline J gene fills it in. The chain combines TRBV13-2 with TRBJ2-4, with TRBD1 matching over 11 bases. J was trimmed by 3 bases and V by 0 bases; bases with no gene match: 6. CDR1 and CDR2 from the germline V gene are NNHNN and SYGAGS (reference sequence). CDR3 length: 17 residues. The sequenced CDR3 bases are TGTGCCAGCGGTGATGCATGGACAGGGGGCTGGCAAAAC. Protein sequence: CASGDAWTGGWQN. The whole CDR3 region reads CASGDAWTGGWQNTLYF.